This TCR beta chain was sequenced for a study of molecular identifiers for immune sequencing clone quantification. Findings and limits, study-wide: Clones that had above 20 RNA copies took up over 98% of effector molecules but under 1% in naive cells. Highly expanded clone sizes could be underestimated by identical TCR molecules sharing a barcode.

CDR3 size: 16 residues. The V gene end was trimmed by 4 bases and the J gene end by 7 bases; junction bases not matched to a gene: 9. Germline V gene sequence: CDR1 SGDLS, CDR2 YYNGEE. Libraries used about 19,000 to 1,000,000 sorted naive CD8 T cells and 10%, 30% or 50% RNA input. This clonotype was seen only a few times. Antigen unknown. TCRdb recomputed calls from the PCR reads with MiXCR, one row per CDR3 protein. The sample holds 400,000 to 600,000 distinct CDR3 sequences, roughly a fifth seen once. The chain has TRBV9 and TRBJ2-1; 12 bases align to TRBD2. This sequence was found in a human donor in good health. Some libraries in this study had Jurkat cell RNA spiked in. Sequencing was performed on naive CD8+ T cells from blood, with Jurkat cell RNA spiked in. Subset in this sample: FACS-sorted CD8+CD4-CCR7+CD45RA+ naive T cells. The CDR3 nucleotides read TGTGCCAGCAGCCACTCCCGACTAGCGGGAGTGAATGAGCAGTTCTTC. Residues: CASSHSRLAGVNEQFF.